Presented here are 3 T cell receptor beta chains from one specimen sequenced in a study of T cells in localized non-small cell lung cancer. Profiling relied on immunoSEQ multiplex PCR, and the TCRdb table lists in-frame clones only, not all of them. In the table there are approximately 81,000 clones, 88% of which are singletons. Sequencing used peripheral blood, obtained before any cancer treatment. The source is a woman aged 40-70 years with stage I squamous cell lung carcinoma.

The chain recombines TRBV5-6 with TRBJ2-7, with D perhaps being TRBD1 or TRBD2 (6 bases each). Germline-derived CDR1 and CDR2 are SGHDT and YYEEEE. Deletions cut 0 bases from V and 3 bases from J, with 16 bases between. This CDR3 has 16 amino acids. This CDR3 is CASSLGGGLGDYEQYF. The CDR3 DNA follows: TGTGCCAGCAGCTTGGGAGGGGGACTCGGGGACTACGAGCAGTACTTC.

In nucleotides, the CDR3 is TGTGCCTGGAGCCTCGGGACAGGGACTGGCTACACCTTC. Residues: CAWSLGTGTGYTF. V and J are TRBV30 and TRBJ1-2; 9 bases agree with TRBD1. Germline V lookup: CDR1 GTSNPN, CDR2 SVGIG (reference sequence). The V segment lost 3 bases and the J segment 7 bases; nucleotides outside the gene matches: 6. CDR3 size: 13 residues.

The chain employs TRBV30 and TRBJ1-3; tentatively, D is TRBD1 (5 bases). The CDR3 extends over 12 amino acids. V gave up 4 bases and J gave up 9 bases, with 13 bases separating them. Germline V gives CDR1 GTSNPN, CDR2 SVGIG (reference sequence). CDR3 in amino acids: CAWTGSAVTIYF. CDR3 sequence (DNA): TGTGCCTGGACAGGGAGTGCGGTCACCATATATTTT.